Sequencing of this T cell receptor (beta chain) was carried out in a study of circulating CD8 cells and anti-PD-1 response in melanoma. Each library started from roughly 16 ng of total RNA using the QIAseq Immune Repertoire TCR panel. MiXCR, run by TCRdb on the reads, gives a single entry per CDR3 protein. The data show fewer than 600 distinct CDR3 sequences, over 8.5% seen once. V was pared by 0 bases and J by 1 base, with 14 bases between. There are 17 residues in the CDR3. Germline-derived CDR1 and CDR2 are SNHLY and FYNNEI. This clonotype has more than one count but fewer than ten. The antigen remains undetermined. Live CD3+CD8+TCRalphabeta+ cells were sorted into four subsets by PD-1 and/or TIGIT. Study-wide points: Expanded sorted subsets were checked for tumor reactivity using peptides. The cohort mixed treatment-naive and previously treated patients.

This chain uses TRBV2 with TRBJ2-3; D may be TRBD1 (5 bases). The sequence came from a human donor with melanoma. This material consisted of CD8+ T cells from PBMCs, taken at baseline or after one month of anti-PD-1 therapy (not recorded which). In DNA form, the CDR3 reads TGTGCCAGCAGTGAAGCGTTCCAGGGAAGGGGCACAGATACGCAGTATTTT. Its translation: CASSEAFQGRGTDTQYF. The variable domain in full, with the rest retrieved from reference TRBV2 and TRBJ2-3, is EPEVTQTPSHQVTQMGQEVILRCVPISNHLYFYWYRQILGQKVEFLVSFYNNEISEKSEIFDDQFSVERPDGSNFTLKIRSTKLEDSAMYFCASSEAFQGRGTDTQYFGPGTRLTVL.